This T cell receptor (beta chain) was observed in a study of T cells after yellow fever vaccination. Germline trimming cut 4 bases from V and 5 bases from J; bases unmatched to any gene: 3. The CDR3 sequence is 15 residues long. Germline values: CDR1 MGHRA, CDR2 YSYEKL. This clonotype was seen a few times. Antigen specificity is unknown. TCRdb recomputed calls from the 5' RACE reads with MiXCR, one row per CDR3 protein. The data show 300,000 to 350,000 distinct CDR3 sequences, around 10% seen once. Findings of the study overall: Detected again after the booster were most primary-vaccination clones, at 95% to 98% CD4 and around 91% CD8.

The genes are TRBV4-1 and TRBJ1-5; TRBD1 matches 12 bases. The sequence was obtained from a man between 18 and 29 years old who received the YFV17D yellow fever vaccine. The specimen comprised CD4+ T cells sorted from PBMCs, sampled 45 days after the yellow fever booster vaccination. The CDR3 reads CASSPGQGAYQPQHF. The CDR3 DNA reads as TGCGCCAGCAGCCCGGGACAGGGGGCTTATCAGCCCCAGCATTTT.